This TCR beta chain is drawn from a study of blood T cells in healthy people across ages. As for the study in general: Template switching caught about one barcoded beta molecule for each two T cells. Study results and caveats: Long-lived donors carried more naive CD4+ cells and greater diversity than aged donors. It was not known whether donors were CMV positive (a possible confounder of expanded clonotype changes).

Together with a sample-barcoded 5' primer, a J-beta primer mix was included in a second PCR lasting roughly 6 to 12 cycles. TCRdb re-called the 5' RACE reads through MiXCR, storing one row per CDR3 protein. The sample comprises over a million distinct CDR3 sequences, 42% of which are singletons, and 6.5% to 10% rests with the top ten. CDR3 length: 15 amino acids. V was shortened by 6 bases and J by 8 bases, with 20 bases between the two germline ends. Germline loops: CDR1 MNHEY, CDR2 SVGAGI. This clonotype was found a few times. Its antigen is still unknown. Sequenced material: blood. The TCR was taken from a woman aged 18-29 years in good health. The chain couples TRBV6-5 to TRBJ2-1, with D uncertain. This CDR3 reads CASSLLRVVGHEQFF. The DNA for the CDR3 is TGTGCCAGCAGCCTACTACGGGTGGTAGGGCATGAGCAGTTCTTC.